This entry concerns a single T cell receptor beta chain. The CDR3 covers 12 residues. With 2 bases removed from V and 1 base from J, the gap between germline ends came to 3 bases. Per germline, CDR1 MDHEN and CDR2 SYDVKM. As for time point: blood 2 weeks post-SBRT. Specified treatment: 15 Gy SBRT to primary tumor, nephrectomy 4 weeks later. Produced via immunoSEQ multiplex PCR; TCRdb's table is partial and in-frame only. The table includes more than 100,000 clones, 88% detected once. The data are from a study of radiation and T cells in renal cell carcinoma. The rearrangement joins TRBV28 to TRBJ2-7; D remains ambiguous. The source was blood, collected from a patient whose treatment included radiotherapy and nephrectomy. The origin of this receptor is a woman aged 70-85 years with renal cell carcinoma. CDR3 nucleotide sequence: TGTGCCAGCAGTTTACCGTCCTACGAGCAGTACTTC. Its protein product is CASSLPSYEQYF.